At least ten counts were recorded for the clone carrying this TCR beta chain. The sample comes from a study of response to subunit inactivated influenza vaccine. One entry per CDR3 protein results from TCRdb running MiXCR on the RT-PCR reads. The sample comprises a few hundred thousand distinct CDR3 sequences, approximately 6.9% of which are singletons, and around 13% rests with the top ten. The source was PBMCs from blood, collected less than 30 months after vaccination. This sequence originates from a man between 50 and 69 years old who received an inactivated influenza vaccine.

The CDR3 DNA is TGTGCCACCACAAGGGCCCTGGGCCCCCTCCCTGGAAACACCATATATTTT. Its translation: CATTRALGPLPGNTIYF. The chain couples TRBV7-9 to TRBJ1-3; no reliable D call. Trimming removed 10 bases at V and 2 bases at J, with 24 bases between. Per germline, CDR1 SEHNR and CDR2 FQNEAQ (reference sequence). The CDR3 runs to 17 residues.